One and the same sample provided the 31 T cell receptor beta chains below, sequenced in a study of cytomegalovirus exposure and HLA in healthy donors. Both 60 Vbeta primers and 13 Jbeta primers went into the PCR. Clones were sequenced by immunoSEQ multiplex PCR, and TCRdb holds only the in-frame ones, with some missing. The table records 200,000 to 300,000 clones, 84% of them present only once. The sample consisted of PBMCs. These receptors all come from a woman aged 35 to 49 in good health and CMV-seropositive.

This sequence joins TRBV2 and TRBJ1-2; perhaps TRBD1 as D (6 bases). CDR1 and CDR2 from the germline V gene are SNHLY and FYNNEI. The CDR3 sequence is 12 residues long. The ends were cut back, 7 bases at V and 5 bases at J, with 11 bases in the middle. CDR3 loop: CASTDQGYGYTF. The CDR3 coding sequence is TGTGCCAGCACAGATCAGGGGTATGGCTACACCTTC. Looking up the rest from reference TRBV2 and TRBJ1-2 gives the full variable domain: EPEVTQTPSHQVTQMGQEVILRCVPISNHLYFYWYRQILGQKVEFLVSFYNNEISEKSEIFDDQFSVERPDGSNFTLKIRSTKLEDSAMYFCASTDQGYGYTFGSGTRLTVV.

The CDR3 here is CASRQTMNTEAFF. CDR3 nucleotides: TGTGCCTCTAGACAGACCATGAACACTGAAGCTTTCTTT. The chain couples TRBV6-5 to TRBJ1-1, with D tentatively TRBD1 (5 bases). The V end was cut by 11 bases, the J end by 0 bases, with 13 bases between. Germline V gives CDR1 MNHEY, CDR2 SVGAGI. The CDR3 is 13 amino acids.

The CDR3 nucleotides are TGTGCCAGCAGCTTCCCACTAGCGGGAGAAATGTATGAGCAGTTCTTC. Translated: CASSFPLAGEMYEQFF. The chain carries TRBV13 and TRBJ2-1, with 11 bases matching TRBD2. With 3 bases clipped from V and 8 bases from J, the junction kept 9 bases outside the gene matches. Germline V CDR1 and CDR2: PRHDT, FYEKMQ (reference sequence). The CDR3 extends over 16 amino acids.

The chain's CDR3 is CASSQETGRRDEQYF. DNA of the CDR3: TGCGCCAGCAGCCAAGAGACAGGACGGCGGGACGAGCAGTACTTC. The chain employs TRBV4-3 and TRBJ2-7; D is possibly TRBD1 (6 bases). CDR1 LGHNA and CDR2 YSLEER come from the germline V gene. V lost 0 bases and J 5 bases, leaving 14 bases between the germline ends. CDR3 length: 15 amino acids.

The sample holds one count of this clone. The rearrangement joins TRBV7-3 to TRBJ2-5; the match to TRBD1 covers 8 bases. This CDR3 has 15 residues. Germline V gives CDR1 SGHTA, CDR2 FQGTGA. Trimming at V came to 7 bases and at J to 5 bases, leaving 12 bases not matched to a gene. The CDR3 DNA reads as TGTGCCAGCACCCCCTCGGACAGGGTCCGTGAGACCCAGTACTTC. It codes for CASTPSDRVRETQYF.

V gene TRBV6-5 combines with J gene TRBJ2-5, with D possibly matching TRBD2 (6 bases). CDR3 size: 15 residues. V was clipped by 0 bases and J by 5 bases, with 13 bases between them. Germline assignment: CDR1 MNHEY and CDR2 SVGAGI. This CDR3 is CASSYSGTVGETQYF. The CDR3 region has the DNA TGTGCCAGCAGTTACTCCGGGACTGTGGGGGAGACCCAGTACTTC.

This clone was picked up one time. J is TRBJ1-2 and V is TRBV28, with 11 bases lining up with TRBD1. There are 14 residues in the CDR3. Per germline, CDR1 MDHEN and CDR2 SYDVKM. V gave up 5 bases and J gave up 8 bases; unmatched junction bases: 7. This chain's CDR3 is CASSPTDRGQGYTF. The CDR3 coding sequence is TGTGCCAGCAGTCCCACGGACAGGGGGCAGGGCTACACCTTC.

The chain has TRBV19 and TRBJ1-4; 7 bases align to TRBD1. From germline, CDR1 is LNHDA and CDR2 SQIVND (reference sequence). With V trimmed by 5 bases and J by 2 bases, 5 bases remained unmatched. The CDR3 extends over 15 amino acids. The CDR3 is CASSPRTGTNEKLFF. The DNA for the CDR3 is TGTGCCAGTAGTCCCAGGACAGGTACTAATGAAAAACTGTTTTTT.

The CDR3 is CASSLFGYGYTF. The CDR3 region has the DNA TGTGCCAGCAGCTTGTTCGGCTATGGCTACACCTTC. The chain combines TRBV5-6 with TRBJ1-2, with unresolved D. Germline V CDR1 and CDR2: SGHDT, YYEEEE. The CDR3 spans 12 residues. The V and J ends lost 1 base and 4 bases respectively, with 5 bases between them.

The genes are TRBV7-3 and TRBJ2-1, with 8 bases fitting TRBD2. The V and J ends lost 5 bases and 5 bases, in that order; junction bases with no gene match: 14. Germline CDR1 and CDR2: SGHTA and FQGTGA. The CDR3 consists of 17 residues. The CDR3 DNA reads TGTGCCAGCAGCAAGACTAGCGCCAGCCCAGTCCACAATGAGCAGTTCTTC. Its protein is CASSKTSASPVHNEQFF.

The chain carries TRBV18 and TRBJ2-7, with a tentative D call TRBD1 (5 bases). Germline loops: CDR1 KGHSH, CDR2 LQKENI. Trimming stripped 2 bases from V and 7 bases from J, with 12 bases between. The CDR3 is made up of 13 amino acids. DNA for the CDR3: TGTGCCAGCTCACCAGGGGCCAGACGAGAGCAGTACTTC. Residues: CASSPGARREQYF.

The chain employs TRBV19 and TRBJ1-5, with D maybe TRBD1 (5 bases). With 5 bases removed from V and 2 bases from J, the gap between germline ends came to 13 bases. Germline CDR1 is LNHDA and CDR2 is SQIVND (reference sequence). This CDR3 region has 15 residues. The CDR3 loop reads CASSPPGGGNQPQHF. The CDR3 region has the DNA TGTGCCAGTAGTCCACCCGGGGGAGGCAATCAGCCCCAGCATTTT.

This clone turned up a few times. The CDR3 bases are TGTGCCAGCAGCTGGCGGGAAATAAGCAATGAGCAGTTCTTC. Translation: CASSWREISNEQFF. The chain joins TRBV5-4 to TRBJ2-1; D is possibly TRBD2 (6 bases). The germline V gene has CDR1 SGHNT and CDR2 YYREEE (reference sequence). Trimming cost V 3 bases and J 6 bases, with 13 bases left between them. This CDR3 comprises 14 residues.

V gene TRBV5-8 combines with J gene TRBJ2-2, with D hard to call. CDR1 is SGHTS, CDR2 YDEGEE, per germline. V lost 2 bases to trimming and J lost 13 bases, with 9 bases between them. The CDR3 totals 11 residues. CDR3 DNA sequence: TGTGCCAGCAGCTTCCCTTGGAGGCTGTTTTTT. Amino acids: CASSFPWRLFF.

The genes are TRBV7-2 and TRBJ2-5; TRBD2 aligns across 8 bases. The last part of the DNA fits TRBJ2-7 better; the J call may be wrong. Germline V gene sequence: CDR1 SGHTA, CDR2 FQGNSA. The CDR3 loop spans 16 amino acids. The CDR3 DNA reads as TGTGCCAGCAGCTTAAGGGTTAGCGGGACCTCCTACGAGCAGTACTTC. Translating gives CASSLRVSGTSYEQYF.

The chain uses TRBV6-5 and TRBJ2-5; 11 nucleotides agree with TRBD1. The CDR3 totals 13 residues. Germline loops: CDR1 MNHEY, CDR2 SVGAGI. The trim removed 6 bases at V and 3 bases at J, leaving 0 bases unmatched. The CDR3 loop is CASRGQGEETQYF. CDR3 nucleotide sequence: TGTGCCAGCAGGGGACAGGGGGAAGAGACCCAGTACTTC.

The J gene is TRBJ2-7, the V gene TRBV25-1; TRBD1 is a possible D gene (6 bases). V shed 6 bases and J shed 5 bases, with 11 bases lying between them. The CDR3 length is 12 residues. The germline gives CDR1 MGHDK, CDR2 SYGVNS. The CDR3: CASSTGYNEQYF. The CDR3 DNA is TGTGCCAGCAGCACAGGGTACAACGAGCAGTACTTC.

V gene TRBV5-1 combines with J gene TRBJ2-1, with a tentative D call TRBD2 (6 bases). From germline, CDR1 is SGHRS and CDR2 YFSETQ. The CDR3 sequence is 17 residues long. V lost 0 bases and J lost 2, with 15 bases in between. The CDR3 DNA follows: TGCGCCAGCAGCTTGGTGCCGGGACTCACAACCTACAATGAGCAGTTCTTC. This gives the protein CASSLVPGLTTYNEQFF.

This CDR3 reads CATSGGGGGFGANVLTF. Written as DNA, the CDR3 is TGTGCCACCAGCGGCGGGGGGGGAGGGTTCGGGGCCAACGTCCTGACTTTC. The gene calls are TRBV15 and TRBJ2-6; the match to TRBD2 covers 9 bases. The CDR3 has 17 amino acids. Germline CDR1 reads LNHNV; CDR2 reads YYDKDF (reference sequence). V gave up 5 bases and J gave up 4 bases; unmatched junction bases: 9.

V is TRBV4-2 and J is TRBJ2-7; D might be TRBD2 (6 bases). Germline CDR1 and CDR2: LGHNA and YNFKEQ. The CDR3 sequence is 16 residues long. V shed 0 bases and J shed 1 base, with 13 bases lying between them. CDR3 bases: TGTGCCAGCAGCCAAGAAAGCAGCGGGCCTTCCTACGAGCAGTACTTC. This encodes CASSQESSGPSYEQYF.

The chain carries TRBV4-3 and TRBJ2-1; D perhaps matches TRBD1 (6 bases). The CDR3 is 14 residues long. The V gene's germline CDR1 is LGHNA and CDR2 YSLEER. Trimming stripped 4 bases from V and 8 bases from J, with 15 bases between. CDR3 amino acids: CASSLGQKGHEQFF. CDR3 DNA sequence: TGCGCCAGCAGCCTCGGACAGAAAGGCCATGAGCAGTTCTTC.

The genes are TRBV28 and TRBJ1-2; possibly TRBD1 for D (6 bases). The V end lost 1 base, the J end lost 6 bases, and 9 bases lay between the germline ends. Germline loops: CDR1 MDHEN, CDR2 SYDVKM. CDR3 length: 13 amino acids. The CDR3 DNA follows: TGTGCCAGCAGTTTATCAGGGGAAGATGGCTACACCTTC. Translated, it gives CASSLSGEDGYTF.

This clone was seen more than once but under ten times. Other DNA sequences in the sample encode the same CDR3. The DNA for the CDR3 is TGTGCCAGCAGGCTGACAGTTGAAGCTTTCTTT. As protein: CASRLTVEAFF. This chain joins TRBV28 and TRBJ1-1; D is possibly TRBD1 (5 bases). This CDR3 spans 11 amino acids. The germline CDR1 and CDR2 sequences are MDHEN and SYDVKM. V was clipped by 6 bases and J by 7 bases, with 9 bases between them.

The V call is TRBV19, the J call TRBJ2-5; TRBD2 agrees at 8 bases. The V gene end was trimmed by 3 bases and the J gene end by 5 bases; junction bases not matched to a gene: 2. The germline V gene has CDR1 LNHDA and CDR2 SQIVND (reference sequence). The CDR3 runs to 13 residues. The CDR3 DNA reads as TGTGCCAGTAGTATGCCGGGAGGGGAGACCCAGTACTTC. Translated, it gives CASSMPGGETQYF.

The rearrangement joins TRBV2 to TRBJ2-3; 10 bases line up with TRBD2. The V segment lost 6 bases and the J segment 2 bases; nucleotides outside the gene matches: 5. Germline CDR1 SNHLY, CDR2 FYNNEI. The CDR3 is made up of 15 amino acids. The chain's CDR3 is CASRTGTSVTDTQYF. As DNA, the CDR3 is TGTGCCAGCAGAACCGGGACTAGCGTCACAGATACGCAGTATTTT.

The chain links TRBV10-2 to TRBJ2-1; 7 nucleotides match TRBD2. CDR1 is WSHSY, CDR2 SAAADI, per germline. The CDR3 loop spans 14 amino acids. Losses at the gene ends were 7 bases for V and 8 bases for J; bases not matched to a gene: 11. CDR3 in DNA: TGCGCCAGCACTCAGCGGGGCGTACGGGATGAGCAGTTCTTC. It translates to CASTQRGVRDEQFF.

V is TRBV7-8 and J is TRBJ2-7; no firm D call. Between the trimmed V and J ends, which lost 1 base and 2 bases, there was a span of 6 bases. CDR1 SGHVS and CDR2 FQNEAQ come from the germline V gene. This CDR3 has 13 amino acids. CDR3 loop: CASSLGVAYEQYF. The DNA for the CDR3 is TGTGCCAGCAGCTTAGGAGTAGCCTACGAGCAGTACTTC.

The rearrangement uses TRBV7-9 and TRBJ1-6; 7 bases map to TRBD1. Trimming took 3 bases from V and 10 from J; bases not matched to a gene: 9. Germline CDR1 SEHNR, CDR2 FQNEAQ (reference sequence). This CDR3 contains 15 residues. In DNA form, the CDR3 reads TGTGCCAGCAGCTTCAGTGACAGGGAAGGGTCACCCCTCCACTTT. It encodes CASSFSDREGSPLHF.

This CDR3 is CASSVTGLAGYEQYF. CDR3 nucleotide sequence: TGTGCCAGCAGCGTAACCGGACTAGCGGGTTACGAGCAGTACTTC. The chain recombines TRBV9 with TRBJ2-7; TRBD2 matches at 11 bases. Germline CDR1 reads SGDLS; CDR2 reads YYNGEE. The CDR3 spans 15 residues. V was pared by 1 base and J by 4 bases, with 4 bases of the junction left unmatched. The full variable domain, in which reference TRBV9 and TRBJ2-7 provide the parts outside the CDR3, is DSGVTQTPKHLITATGQRVTLRCSPRSGDLSVYWYQQSLDQGLQFLIQYYNGEERAKGNILERFSAQQFPDLHSELNLSSLELGDSALYFCASSVTGLAGYEQYFGPGTRLTVT.

The count of this clone is one. The rearrangement joins TRBV30 to TRBJ2-7, with 7 bases fitting TRBD2. CDR3 size: 14 residues. J lost 6 bases, V lost 4 bases, and 12 bases had no gene match. Germline V gives CDR1 GTSNPN, CDR2 SVGIG (reference sequence). CDR3 sequence: CAWTQTSAEGEQYF. The CDR3 DNA is TGTGCCTGGACCCAAACTAGCGCCGAGGGCGAGCAGTACTTC.

The chain employs TRBV5-6 and TRBJ1-1; a possible D gene is TRBD1 (6 bases). V dropped 6 bases and J dropped 0 bases, with 15 bases sitting between them. The germline gives CDR1 SGHDT, CDR2 YYEEEE. The CDR3 consists of 15 residues. The CDR3 sequence: CASNPRGGMNTEAFF. CDR3 nucleotide sequence: TGTGCCAGCAATCCCCGGGGGGGCATGAACACTGAAGCTTTCTTT.